The 8 T cell receptor beta chains presented below share a single source sample, sequenced in a study of cytomegalovirus exposure and HLA in healthy donors. Libraries were prepared by immunoSEQ multiplex PCR; TCRdb keeps only in-frame clonotypes and omits some of them. This sample has 65,000 to 75,000 clones, with about 94% found just once. The sequencing sample was made of PBMCs. These receptors all come from a young man in good health and CMV-seropositive.

The rearrangement links TRBV27 to TRBJ1-2, with D perhaps matching TRBD1 (5 bases). CDR1 and CDR2 from the germline V gene are MNHEY and SMNVEV (reference sequence). The CDR3 is 16 amino acids. With 2 bases removed from V and 5 bases from J, the gap between germline ends came to 18 bases. In nucleotides, the CDR3 is TGTGCCAGCAGTTTACGGGTGGGGGGGATACGGTATGGCTACACCTTC. Its translation: CASSLRVGGIRYGYTF.

The V and J genes are TRBV30 and TRBJ2-1, with TRBD2 identical over 7 bases. With 0 bases clipped from V and 7 bases from J, the junction kept 9 bases outside the gene matches. From germline, CDR1 is GTSNPN and CDR2 SVGIG (reference sequence). The CDR3 has 15 residues. For the CDR3, the DNA is TGTGCCTGGAGTGTCTGGGCGGGAGCGGGAAATGAGCAGTTCTTC. Protein product: CAWSVWAGAGNEQFF.

This clone was observed once. The V and J genes are TRBV6-1 and TRBJ1-4; no firm D call. V lost 8 bases to trimming and J lost 2 bases, with 12 bases between them. The CDR3 is made up of 14 amino acids. The germline gives CDR1 MNHNS, CDR2 SASEGT. CDR3 loop: CASGVSGTNEKLFF. CDR3 DNA: TGTGCCAGCGGTGTTAGTGGTACTAATGAAAAACTGTTTTTT.

In DNA, the CDR3 is TGTGCCAGTAGTATAGTAGACGGCGGGCCCCAGCATTTT. Translating gives CASSIVDGGPQHF. This chain uses TRBV19 with TRBJ1-5; no firm D call. The ends were cut back, 1 base at V and 9 bases at J, with 10 bases in the middle. The CDR3 runs to 13 residues. Germline CDR1 LNHDA, CDR2 SQIVND (reference sequence).

This clone turned up a few times. The chain is built from TRBV19 and TRBJ2-7; a possible D gene is TRBD2 (6 bases). Per the germline V gene, CDR1 is LNHDA and CDR2 is SQIVND (reference sequence). Trimming pared 5 bases from V and 2 bases from J, leaving 16 bases between. CDR3 length: 15 residues. The chain's CDR3 is CASSPTSSRTYEQYF. CDR3 bases: TGTGCCAGTAGTCCGACTAGTTCGAGGACCTACGAGCAGTACTTC.

This clone was observed a handful of times. The chain is built from TRBV28 and TRBJ1-2; no clear D gene. Germline-derived CDR1 and CDR2 are MDHEN and SYDVKM. Between the trimmed V and J ends, which lost 1 base and 1 base, there was a span of 10 bases. The CDR3 extends over 15 amino acids. CDR3 amino acids: CASSLLAPSNYGYTF. CDR3 bases: TGTGCCAGCAGTTTATTGGCCCCAAGTAACTATGGCTACACCTTC.

The chain is built from TRBV30 and TRBJ1-2, with a possible D match to TRBD1 (6 bases). Trimming pared 8 bases from V and 0 bases from J, leaving 19 bases between. CDR1 GTSNPN and CDR2 SVGIG come from the germline V gene (reference sequence). This CDR3 has 15 amino acids. CDR3 residues: CALSAGAAPNYGYTF. The CDR3 DNA follows: TGTGCCCTCTCCGCGGGGGCAGCTCCTAACTATGGCTACACCTTC.

The V and J genes are TRBV5-1 and TRBJ1-4; tentative D call: TRBD1 (6 bases). The CDR3 totals 17 residues. Germline loops: CDR1 SGHRS, CDR2 YFSETQ. Between the trimmed V and J ends, which lost 1 base and 0 bases, there was a span of 13 bases. CDR3 nucleotide sequence: TGCGCCAGCAGCTTGCGGGGGGCAGCCGCAACTAATGAAAAACTGTTTTTT. Protein product: CASSLRGAAATNEKLFF.